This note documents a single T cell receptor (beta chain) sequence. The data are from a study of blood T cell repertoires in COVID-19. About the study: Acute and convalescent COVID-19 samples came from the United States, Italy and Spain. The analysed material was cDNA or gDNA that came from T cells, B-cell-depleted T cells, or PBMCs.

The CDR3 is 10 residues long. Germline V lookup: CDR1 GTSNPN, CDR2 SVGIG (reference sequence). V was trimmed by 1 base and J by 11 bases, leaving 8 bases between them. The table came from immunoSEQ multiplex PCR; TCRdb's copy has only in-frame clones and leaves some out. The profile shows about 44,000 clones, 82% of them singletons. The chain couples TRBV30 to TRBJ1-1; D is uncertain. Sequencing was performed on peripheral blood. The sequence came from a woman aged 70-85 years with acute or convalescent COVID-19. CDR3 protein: CAWSGPEAFF. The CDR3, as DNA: TGTGCCTGGAGTGGCCCGGAGGCTTTCTTT.